This record looks at one T cell receptor beta chain sequence and its context. The data originate from a study of blood T cell repertoires in COVID-19. Method: immunoSEQ multiplex PCR; TCRdb's copy keeps in-frame clones and lacks some. The sample comprises about 270,000 clones, around 88% of which are singletons, and 5% to 7% rests with the top ten. The germline V and J ends were trimmed by 0 bases and 5 bases, with 14 bases remaining between them. The CDR3 sequence is 15 residues long. CDR1 is SGDLS, CDR2 YYNGEE, per germline. V gene TRBV9 combines with J gene TRBJ2-5; D perhaps matches TRBD1 (5 bases). This receptor was obtained from a woman older than 75 with COVID-19, enrolled during active disease. The sequencing input was peripheral blood. The CDR3 region is CASSVVGARMETQYF. The CDR3 DNA reads as TGTGCCAGCAGCGTAGTAGGGGCGCGAATGGAGACCCAGTACTTC. The whole variable domain, remainder taken from reference TRBV9 and TRBJ2-5, is DSGVTQTPKHLITATGQRVTLRCSPRSGDLSVYWYQQSLDQGLQFLIQYYNGEERAKGNILERFSAQQFPDLHSELNLSSLELGDSALYFCASSVVGARMETQYFGPGTRLLVL.